The rows below give T cell receptor beta chains drawn from one sample of a study of Ad26.COV2.S vaccination and SARS-CoV-2 variants. Using immunoSEQ multiplex PCR, the repertoire was profiled, and TCRdb retains in-frame clones only, with some absent. This sample has 350,000 to 450,000 clones, with approximately 89% found just once. Sequences were derived from peripheral blood, sampled in a trial of Ad26.COV2.S vaccine versus placebo. These receptors were taken from a person aged 18-65 years who received the Ad26.COV2.S COVID-19 vaccine or a placebo. The CDR3 runs from the conserved cysteine through the conserved F or W. A D gene is named only where the DNA matches it firmly.

j_call	d_call	v_call	cdr3_nt	cdr3_aa
TRBJ1-1	.	TRBV7-9	TGTGCCAGCAGCGAACTTCAGAACACTGAAGCTTTCTTT	CASSELQNTEAFF
TRBJ2-3	TRBD2	TRBV7-2	TGTGCCAGCAGCTTATGGTCTAGCGGGGGCACAGATACGCAGTATTTT	CASSLWSSGGTDTQYF
TRBJ1-5	.	TRBV5-5	TGTGCCAGCAGCCCATACACTGCCCTAACGGAACCCCAGCATTTT	CASSPYTALTEPQHF
TRBJ2-7	TRBD1	TRBV11-3	TGTGCCAGCAGCGCCGGGACAGGCTCCTCTTTTCGCCACGAGCAGTACTTC	CASSAGTGSSFRHEQYF
TRBJ1-6	.	TRBV5-1	TGCGCCAGCAGCCCCGAGGGTAGCTCCTATAATTCACCCCTCCACTTT	CASSPEGSSYNSPLHF
TRBJ2-7	.	TRBV20-1	TGCAGTGCTAGTAGCCAGGCGGGCGAGCAGTACTTC	CSASSQAGEQYF
TRBJ2-1	TRBD2	TRBV2	TGTGCCAGCAGTGGGGGGGGCCTAGCGGGAGCCTACAATGAGCAGTTCTTC	CASSGGGLAGAYNEQFF
TRBJ1-2	TRBD1	TRBV18	TGTGCCAGCTCAATAGGACAGGACTATGGCTACACCTTC	CASSIGQDYGYTF
TRBJ2-3	.	TRBV12-3/TRBV12-4	TGTGCCAGCTCCAAGTTTGGACAAGATACGCAGTATTTT	CASSKFGQDTQYF
TRBJ2-7	.	TRBV7-9	TGTGCCAGCAGCTCCAGGGTTCTAGGCCCCTACGAGCAGTACTTC	CASSSRVLGPYEQYF
TRBJ2-1	.	TRBV19	TGTGCCAGTAGTATAGCGGGAGCGGGCAATGAGCAGTTCTTC	CASSIAGAGNEQFF
TRBJ1-4	.	TRBV5-1	TGCGCCAGCAGCACTCGGGCCGCCCCTAATGAAAAACTGTTTTTT	CASSTRAAPNEKLFF
TRBJ1-1	.	TRBV4-1	TGCGCCAGCAGCCAAGATCAGGGGTTCACTGAAGCTTTCTTT	CASSQDQGFTEAFF
TRBJ1-2	.	TRBV3-1/TRBV3-2	TGTGCCAGCAGCTCGGGACAAAACTATGGCTACACCTTC	CASSSGQNYGYTF